This T cell receptor (beta chain) is from a study of T cell responses to AZD1222 COVID-19 vaccine. Note on this clone: Its antigen remains unidentified.

Doses given second, at about 4 or about 12 weeks, were pooled. Sequenced by immunoSEQ multiplex PCR; TCRdb stores in-frame clones only, minus some. The sample records about 270,000 clones, around 93% being singletons. V lost 2 bases to trimming and J lost 7 bases, with 5 bases between them. Germline values: CDR1 WSHSY, CDR2 SAAADI. The CDR3 is 11 residues long. Study-wide points: Unmutated regions of variants are reportedly targeted by nearly half of spike-specific TCRs. The donors showed a predominance of white British ancestry and of females, with possible underestimation of clonal diversity. Baseline testing showed seropositivity in only a handful of AZD1222 recipients.

The gene calls are TRBV10-2 and TRBJ1-1; weak D call: TRBD1 (5 bases). The sample in question was peripheral blood, obtained 28 days after the second AZD1222 dose. This TCR was sampled from an adult who received the AZD1222 COVID-19 vaccine. CDR3 in DNA: TGCGCCAGCAGTGAGGACAGTGAAGCTTTCTTT. Protein: CASSEDSEAFF.